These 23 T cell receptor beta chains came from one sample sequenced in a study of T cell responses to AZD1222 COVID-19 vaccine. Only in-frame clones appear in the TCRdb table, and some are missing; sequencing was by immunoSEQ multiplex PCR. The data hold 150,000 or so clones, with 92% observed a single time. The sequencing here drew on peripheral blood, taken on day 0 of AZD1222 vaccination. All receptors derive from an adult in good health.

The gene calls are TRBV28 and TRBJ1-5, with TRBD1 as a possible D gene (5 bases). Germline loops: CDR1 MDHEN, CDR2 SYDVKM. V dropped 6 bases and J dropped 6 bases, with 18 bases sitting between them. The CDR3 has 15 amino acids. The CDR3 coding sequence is TGTGCCAGCAGCAAGGGGCAGGGACGGTTTCAGCCCCAGCATTTT. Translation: CASSKGQGRFQPQHF. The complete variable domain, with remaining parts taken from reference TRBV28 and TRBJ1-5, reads DVKVTQSSRYLVKRTGEKVFLECVQDMDHENMFWYRQDPGLGLRLIYFSYDVKMKEKGDIPEGYSVSREKKERFSLILESASTNQTSMYLCASSKGQGRFQPQHFGDGTRLSIL.

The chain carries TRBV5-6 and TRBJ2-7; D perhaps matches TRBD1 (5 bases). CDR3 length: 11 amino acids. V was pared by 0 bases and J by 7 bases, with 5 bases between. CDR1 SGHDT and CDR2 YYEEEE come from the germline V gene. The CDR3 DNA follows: TGTGCCAGCAGCTTGGCAGGGGAGCAGTACTTC. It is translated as CASSLAGEQYF. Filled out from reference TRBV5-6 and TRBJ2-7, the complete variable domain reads DAGVTQSPTHLIKTRGQQVTLRCSPKSGHDTVSWYQQALGQGPQFIFQYYEEEERQRGNFPDRFSGHQFPNYSSELNVNALLLGDSALYLCASSLAGEQYFGPGTRLTVT.

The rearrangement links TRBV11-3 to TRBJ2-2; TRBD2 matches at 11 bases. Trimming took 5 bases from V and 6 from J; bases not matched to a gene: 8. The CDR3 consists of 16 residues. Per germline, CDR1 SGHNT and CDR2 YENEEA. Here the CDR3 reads CASSPIAGGIAGELFF. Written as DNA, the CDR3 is TGTGCCAGCAGCCCCATAGCGGGAGGGATCGCCGGGGAGCTGTTTTTT.

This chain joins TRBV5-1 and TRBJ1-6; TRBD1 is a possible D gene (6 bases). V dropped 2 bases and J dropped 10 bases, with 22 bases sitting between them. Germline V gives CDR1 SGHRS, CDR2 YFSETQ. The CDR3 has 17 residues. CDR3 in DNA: TGCGCCAGCAGCTTTTCGGGGACACCGGCCCAAGGATCACCCCTCCACTTT. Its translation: CASSFSGTPAQGSPLHF.

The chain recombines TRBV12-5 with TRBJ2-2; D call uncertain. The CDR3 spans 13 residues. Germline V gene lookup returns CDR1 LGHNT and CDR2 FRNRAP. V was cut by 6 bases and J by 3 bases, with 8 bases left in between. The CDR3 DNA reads TGTGCTAGTGGCCTGACCGACACCGGGGAGCTGTTTTTT. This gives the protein CASGLTDTGELFF.

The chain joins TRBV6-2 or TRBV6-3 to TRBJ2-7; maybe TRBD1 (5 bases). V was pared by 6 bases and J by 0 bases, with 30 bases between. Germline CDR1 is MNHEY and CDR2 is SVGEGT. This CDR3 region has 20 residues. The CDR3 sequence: CASSTISPERQGRSSYEQYF. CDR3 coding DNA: TGTGCCAGCAGCACCATCTCCCCGGAGAGGCAGGGCAGAAGCTCCTACGAGCAGTACTTC.

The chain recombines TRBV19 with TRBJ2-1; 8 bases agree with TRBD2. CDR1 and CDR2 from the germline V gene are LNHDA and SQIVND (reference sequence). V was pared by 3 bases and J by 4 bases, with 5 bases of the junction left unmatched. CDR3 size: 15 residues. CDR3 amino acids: CASSISGVMYNEQFF. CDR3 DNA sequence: TGTGCCAGTAGTATTAGCGGGGTTATGTACAATGAGCAGTTCTTC.

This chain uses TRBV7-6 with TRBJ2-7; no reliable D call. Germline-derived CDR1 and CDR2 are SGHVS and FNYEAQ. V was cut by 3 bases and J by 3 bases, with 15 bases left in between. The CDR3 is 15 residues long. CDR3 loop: CASSFGVVTGYEQYF. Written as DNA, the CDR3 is TGTGCCAGCAGCTTTGGAGTCGTGACTGGCTACGAGCAGTACTTC.

Here the CDR3 reads CASSSYWTDVYNEQFF. In DNA form, the CDR3 reads TGTGCCAGCAGTTCTTATTGGACGGATGTCTACAATGAGCAGTTCTTC. This chain joins TRBV27 and TRBJ2-1, with D unresolved. This CDR3 comprises 16 residues. V lost 4 bases and J 3 bases, leaving 16 bases between the germline ends. The germline CDR1 and CDR2 sequences are MNHEY and SMNVEV (reference sequence).

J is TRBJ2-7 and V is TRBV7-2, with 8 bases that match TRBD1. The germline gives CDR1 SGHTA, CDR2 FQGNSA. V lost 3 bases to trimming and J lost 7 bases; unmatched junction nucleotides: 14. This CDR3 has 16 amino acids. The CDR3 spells CASSFRQGNTYGEQYF. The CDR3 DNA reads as TGTGCCAGCAGCTTCCGACAGGGGAACACCTACGGGGAGCAGTACTTC.

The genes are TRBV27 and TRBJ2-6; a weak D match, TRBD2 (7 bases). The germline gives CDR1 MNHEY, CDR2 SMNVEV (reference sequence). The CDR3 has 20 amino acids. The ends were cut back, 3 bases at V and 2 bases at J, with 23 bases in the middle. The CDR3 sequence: CASSFGGGGHGRTGANVLTF. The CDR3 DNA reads TGTGCCAGCAGTTTCGGGGGAGGGGGGCACGGGAGAACTGGGGCCAACGTCCTGACTTTC.

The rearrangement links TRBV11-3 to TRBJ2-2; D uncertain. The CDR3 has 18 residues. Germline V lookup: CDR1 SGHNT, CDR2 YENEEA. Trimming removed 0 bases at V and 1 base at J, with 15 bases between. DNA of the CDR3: TGTGCCAGCAGCTTAGATCAAATGGGCGTGGAGAACACCGGGGAGCTGTTTTTT. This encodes CASSLDQMGVENTGELFF.

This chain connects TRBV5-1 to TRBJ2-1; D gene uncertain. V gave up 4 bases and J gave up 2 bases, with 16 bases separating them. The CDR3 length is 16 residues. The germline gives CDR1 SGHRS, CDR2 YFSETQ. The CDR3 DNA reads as TGCGCCAGCAGCGTCCCTCCGGGCCCCGCCTACAATGAGCAGTTCTTC. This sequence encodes CASSVPPGPAYNEQFF.

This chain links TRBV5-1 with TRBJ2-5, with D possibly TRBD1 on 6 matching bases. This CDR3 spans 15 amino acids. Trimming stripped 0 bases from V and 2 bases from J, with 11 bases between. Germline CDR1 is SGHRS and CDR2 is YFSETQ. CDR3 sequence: CASSLAQGWQETQYF. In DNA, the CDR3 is TGCGCCAGCAGCTTGGCCCAGGGGTGGCAAGAGACCCAGTACTTC. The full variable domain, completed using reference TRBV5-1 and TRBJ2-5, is KAGVTQTPRYLIKTRGQQVTLSCSPISGHRSVSWYQQTPGQGLQFLFEYFSETQRNKGNFPGRFSGRQFSNSRSEMNVSTLELGDSALYLCASSLAQGWQETQYFGPGTRLLVL.

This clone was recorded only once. CDR3 in amino acids: CASSQAADSPLHF. The CDR3 DNA sequence: TGTGCCAGCAGCCAAGCCGCCGATTCACCCCTCCACTTT. The chain uses TRBV3-1 (or the pseudogene TRBV3-2) and TRBJ1-6; D not resolved. The V end lost 1 base, the J end lost 8 bases, and 6 bases lay between the germline ends. This CDR3 has 13 amino acids. Looked up from germline, CDR1 is LGHDT and CDR2 is YNNKEL (reference sequence).

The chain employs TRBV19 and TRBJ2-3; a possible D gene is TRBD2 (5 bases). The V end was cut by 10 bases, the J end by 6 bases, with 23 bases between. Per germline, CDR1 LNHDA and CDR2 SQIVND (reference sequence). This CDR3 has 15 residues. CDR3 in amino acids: CATRDLRRSGDTQYF. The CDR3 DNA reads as TGTGCCACTAGAGACCTTAGGAGGAGTGGTGATACGCAGTATTTT.

The CDR3 here is CASSTDRNTEAFF. The CDR3 nucleotides read TGTGCCAGTAGTACGGACCGGAACACTGAAGCTTTCTTT. The rearrangement uses TRBV19 and TRBJ1-1; D uncertain. The CDR3 has 13 amino acids. V was cut by 4 bases and J by 1 base, with 7 bases left in between. Per germline, CDR1 LNHDA and CDR2 SQIVND (reference sequence).

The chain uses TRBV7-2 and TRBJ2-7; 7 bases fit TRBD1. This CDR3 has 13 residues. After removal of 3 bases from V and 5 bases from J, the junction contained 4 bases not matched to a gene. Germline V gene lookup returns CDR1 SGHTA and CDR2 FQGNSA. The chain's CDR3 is CASSFDQGDEQYF. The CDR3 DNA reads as TGTGCCAGCAGCTTCGACCAGGGGGACGAGCAGTACTTC.

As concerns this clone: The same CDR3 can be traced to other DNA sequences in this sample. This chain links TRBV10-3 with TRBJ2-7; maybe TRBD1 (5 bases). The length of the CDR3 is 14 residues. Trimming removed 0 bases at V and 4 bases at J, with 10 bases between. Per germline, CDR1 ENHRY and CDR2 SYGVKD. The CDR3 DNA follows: TGTGCCATCAGTGAGTCCAGGGTGGGGTACGAGCAGTACTTC. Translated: CAISESRVGYEQYF.

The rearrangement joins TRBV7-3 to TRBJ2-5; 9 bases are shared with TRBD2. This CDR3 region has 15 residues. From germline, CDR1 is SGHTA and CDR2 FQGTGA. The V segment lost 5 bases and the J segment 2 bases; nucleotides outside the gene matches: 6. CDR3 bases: TGTGCCAGCAGCGCTCTAGCGGGAAGACAAGAGACCCAGTACTTC. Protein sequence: CASSALAGRQETQYF. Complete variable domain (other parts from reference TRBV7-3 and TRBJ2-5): GAGVSQTPSNKVTEKGKYVELRCDPISGHTALYWYRQSLGQGPEFLIYFQGTGAADDSGLPNDRFFAVRPEGSVSTLKIQRTERGDSAVYLCASSALAGRQETQYFGPGTRLLVL.

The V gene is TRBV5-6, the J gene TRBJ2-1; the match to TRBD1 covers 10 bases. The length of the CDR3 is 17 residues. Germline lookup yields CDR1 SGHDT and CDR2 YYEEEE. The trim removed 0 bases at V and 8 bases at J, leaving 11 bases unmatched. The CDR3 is CASSLVRQDRGGDEQFF. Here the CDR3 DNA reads TGTGCCAGCAGCTTGGTGAGACAGGACAGGGGGGGCGATGAGCAGTTCTTC.

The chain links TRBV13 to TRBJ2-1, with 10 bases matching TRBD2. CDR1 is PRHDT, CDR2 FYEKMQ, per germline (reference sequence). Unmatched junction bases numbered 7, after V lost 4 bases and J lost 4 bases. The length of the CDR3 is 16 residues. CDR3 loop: CASSSPLAGAYNEQFF. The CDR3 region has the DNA TGTGCCAGCAGCTCCCCCCTAGCGGGGGCTTACAATGAGCAGTTCTTC.

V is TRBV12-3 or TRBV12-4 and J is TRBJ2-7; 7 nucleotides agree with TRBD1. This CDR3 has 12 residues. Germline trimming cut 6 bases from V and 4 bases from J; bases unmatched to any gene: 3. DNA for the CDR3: TGTGCCAGCAGGGGACAGAGATACGAGCAGTACTTC. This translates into CASRGQRYEQYF.